The clone carrying this TCR beta chain was seen more than once but under ten times. This entry belongs to a study of T cells in tuberculosis. After thawing and overnight rest, PBMC were stained with GMM-loaded CD1B tetramer, viability dye and anti-CD3 for sorting. CD1B tetramers were loaded with Rhodococcus equi-derived C32 glucose monomycolate. From each donor, about 92,000 tetramer-negative cells were sorted. Study-level points and caveats: Some low-affinity tetramer-binding T cells may be absent from this sample.

The V and J ends lost 1 base and 1 base respectively, with 11 bases between them. Germline CDR1 and CDR2: LGHNT and FRNRAP. CDR3 size: 15 residues. This table comes from immunoSEQ multiplex PCR, and its TCRdb copy is limited to in-frame clones, with some not included. This table holds more than 70,000 clones, approximately 91% found once. The rearrangement joins TRBV12-5 to TRBJ2-7, with D perhaps TRBD1 (6 bases). Sequenced material: CD1b-GMM tetramer-negative cells sorted from PBMCs. The clonotype comes from an adult woman with latent tuberculosis. The CDR3 here is CASGLGQTGSYEQYF. The CDR3 DNA follows: TGTGCTAGTGGTTTGGGTCAAACAGGGTCCTACGAGCAGTACTTC.